This record covers a single TCR beta chain. The protocol was immunoSEQ multiplex PCR, while the TCRdb copy is restricted to in-frame clones and leaves out a portion. Among 600,000 or so clones listed, 70% to 90% were seen once. The data derive from a study of shared T cell receptors in the human thymus. V lost 7 bases, J lost 4 bases, and 16 bases lay in between. This CDR3 has 14 amino acids. Germline assignment: CDR1 SEHNR and CDR2 FQNEAQ (reference sequence). This same sample was also part of a study on human thymus T cells. From that paper: Thymic tissue was derived from resections collected during corrective heart surgery. Among thymic and blood repertoires, usage of V and J genes appeared biased.

Sample: thymocytes. This chain links TRBV7-9 with TRBJ1-2, with D unclear. The receptor was isolated from a boy younger than two with a congenital heart defect. The CDR3: CASTPSGKPYGYTF. CDR3 sequence (DNA): TGTGCCAGCACCCCGTCCGGGAAACCCTATGGCTACACCTTC.